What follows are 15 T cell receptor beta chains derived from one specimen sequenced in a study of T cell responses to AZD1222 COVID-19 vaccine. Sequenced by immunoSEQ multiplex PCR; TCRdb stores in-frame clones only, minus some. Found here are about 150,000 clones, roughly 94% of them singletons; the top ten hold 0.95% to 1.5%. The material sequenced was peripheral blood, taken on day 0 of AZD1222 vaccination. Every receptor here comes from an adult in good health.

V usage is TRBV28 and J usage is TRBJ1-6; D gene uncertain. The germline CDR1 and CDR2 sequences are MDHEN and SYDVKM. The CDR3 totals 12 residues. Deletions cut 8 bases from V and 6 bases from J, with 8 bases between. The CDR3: CASPWGNSPLHF. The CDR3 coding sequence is TGTGCCAGCCCCTGGGGTAATTCACCCCTCCACTTT.

The CDR3 DNA follows: TGTGCCAGCAGTTTAGAGATCGGGCAAGCTTTCTTT. Translated: CASSLEIGQAFF. V and J are TRBV12-3 or TRBV12-4 and TRBJ1-1, with D uncertain. Between the trimmed V and J ends, which lost 1 base and 9 bases, there was a span of 9 bases. This CDR3 has 12 residues.

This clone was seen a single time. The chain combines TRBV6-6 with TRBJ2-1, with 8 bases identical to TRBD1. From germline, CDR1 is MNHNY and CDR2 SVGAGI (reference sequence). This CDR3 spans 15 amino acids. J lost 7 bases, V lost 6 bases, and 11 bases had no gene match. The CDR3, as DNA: TGTGCCAGCAGCCACGGGCAGGGGGCGGCAAATGAGCAGTTCTTC. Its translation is CASSHGQGAANEQFF.

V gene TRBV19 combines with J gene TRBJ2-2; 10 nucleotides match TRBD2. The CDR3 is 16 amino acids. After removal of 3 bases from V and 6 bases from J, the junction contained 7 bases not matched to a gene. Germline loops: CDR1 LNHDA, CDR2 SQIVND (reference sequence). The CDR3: CASSIVSSGGSGELFF. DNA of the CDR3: TGTGCCAGTAGTATCGTGTCTAGCGGGGGCTCCGGGGAGCTGTTTTTT.

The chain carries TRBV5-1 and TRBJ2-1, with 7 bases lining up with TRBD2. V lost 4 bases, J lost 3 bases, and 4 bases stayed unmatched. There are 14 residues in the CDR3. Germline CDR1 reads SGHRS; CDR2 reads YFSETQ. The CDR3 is CASSASGDYNEQFF. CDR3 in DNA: TGCGCCAGCAGCGCTAGCGGAGACTACAATGAGCAGTTCTTC.

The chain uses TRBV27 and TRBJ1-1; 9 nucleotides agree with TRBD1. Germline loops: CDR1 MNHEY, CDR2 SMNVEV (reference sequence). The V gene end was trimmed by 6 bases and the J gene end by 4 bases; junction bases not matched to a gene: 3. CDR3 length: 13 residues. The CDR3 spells CASRDRGATEAFF. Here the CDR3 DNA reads TGTGCCAGCAGGGACAGGGGCGCCACTGAAGCTTTCTTT.

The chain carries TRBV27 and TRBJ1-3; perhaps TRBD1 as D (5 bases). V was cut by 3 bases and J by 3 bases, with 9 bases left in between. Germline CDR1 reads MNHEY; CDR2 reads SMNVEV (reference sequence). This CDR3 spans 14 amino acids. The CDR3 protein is CASSLGGVGNTIYF. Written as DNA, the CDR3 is TGTGCCAGCAGTTTGGGGGGTGTTGGAAACACCATATATTTT.

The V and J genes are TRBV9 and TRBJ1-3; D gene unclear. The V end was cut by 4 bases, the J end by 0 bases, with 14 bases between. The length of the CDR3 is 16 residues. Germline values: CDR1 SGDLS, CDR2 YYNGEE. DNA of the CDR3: TGTGCCAGCAGCACCCTTGCCGAGGTCTCTGGAAACACCATATATTTT. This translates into CASSTLAEVSGNTIYF.

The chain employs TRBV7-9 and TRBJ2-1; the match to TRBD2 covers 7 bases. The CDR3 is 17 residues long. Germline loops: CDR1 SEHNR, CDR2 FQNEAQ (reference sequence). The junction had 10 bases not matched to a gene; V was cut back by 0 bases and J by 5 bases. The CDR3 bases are TGTGCCAGCAGCTTAGCGGGGTCGGCGGGGGAACACAATGAGCAGTTCTTC. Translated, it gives CASSLAGSAGEHNEQFF.

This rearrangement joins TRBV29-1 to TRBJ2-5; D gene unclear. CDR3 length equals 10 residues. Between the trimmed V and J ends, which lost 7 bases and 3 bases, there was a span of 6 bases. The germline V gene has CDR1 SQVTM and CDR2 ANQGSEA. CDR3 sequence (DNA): TGCAGCGCCCGCGAAGAGACCCAGTACTTC. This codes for CSAREETQYF.

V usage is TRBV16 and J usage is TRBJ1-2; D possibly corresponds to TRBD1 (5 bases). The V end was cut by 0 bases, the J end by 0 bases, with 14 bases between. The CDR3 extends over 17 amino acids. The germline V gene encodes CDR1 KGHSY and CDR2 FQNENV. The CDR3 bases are TGTGCCAGCAGCCAATCGGGGGGGATCGTAACTAACTATGGCTACACCTTC. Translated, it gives CASSQSGGIVTNYGYTF.

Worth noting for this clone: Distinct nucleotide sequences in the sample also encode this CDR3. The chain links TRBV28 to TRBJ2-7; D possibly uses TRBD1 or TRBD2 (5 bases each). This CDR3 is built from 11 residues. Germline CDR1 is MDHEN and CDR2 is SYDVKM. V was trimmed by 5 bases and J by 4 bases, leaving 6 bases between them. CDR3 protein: CASSEGYEQYV. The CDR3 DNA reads TGTGCCAGCAGTGAGGGGTACGAGCAGTACGTC.

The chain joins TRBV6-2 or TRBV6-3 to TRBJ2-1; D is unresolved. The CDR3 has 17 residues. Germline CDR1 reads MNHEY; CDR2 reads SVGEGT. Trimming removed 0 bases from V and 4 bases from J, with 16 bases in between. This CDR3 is CASSYSGWSKAYNEQFF. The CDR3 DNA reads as TGTGCCAGCAGTTACTCGGGATGGAGCAAGGCTTACAATGAGCAGTTCTTC.

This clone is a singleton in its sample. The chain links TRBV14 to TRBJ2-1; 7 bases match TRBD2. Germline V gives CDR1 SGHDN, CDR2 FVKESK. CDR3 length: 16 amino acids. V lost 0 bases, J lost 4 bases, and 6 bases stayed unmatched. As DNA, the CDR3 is TGTGCCAGCAGCCAAGATAGAGGGACTATTTACAATGAGCAGTTCTTC. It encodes CASSQDRGTIYNEQFF. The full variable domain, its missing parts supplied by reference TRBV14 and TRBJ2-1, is EAGVTQFPSHSVIEKGQTVTLRCDPISGHDNLYWYRRVMGKEIKFLLHFVKESKQDESGMPNNRFLAERTGGTYSTLKVQPAELEDSGVYFCASSQDRGTIYNEQFFGPGTRLTVL.

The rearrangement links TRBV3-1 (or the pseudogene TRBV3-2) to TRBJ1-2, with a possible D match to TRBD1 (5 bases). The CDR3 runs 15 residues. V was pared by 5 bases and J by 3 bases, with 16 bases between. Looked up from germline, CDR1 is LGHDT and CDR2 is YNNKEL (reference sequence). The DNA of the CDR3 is TGTGCCAGCAGCGTAACGGGGGGGGGACACTATGGCTACACCTTC. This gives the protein CASSVTGGGHYGYTF.